These T cell receptor beta chains were read from a single sample in a study of T cells in Graves' hyperthyroidism and ophthalmopathy. In TCRdb, the multiplex PCR reads were re-called with MiXCR into one record per CDR3 protein. The top ten hold 16% of the sample, which has approximately 720,000 distinct CDR3 sequences, around 20% seen once. Sequenced material: blood. These receptors all come from a woman in her forties or fifties with Graves' hyperthyroidism that later progressed to Graves' ophthalmopathy. CDR3s include the opening cysteine and the closing phenylalanine or tryptophan. A D gene is named only where the DNA matches it firmly.

length | D | V | CDR3
15 | . | TRBV27 | CASSLFGQMNTEAFF
16 | TRBD2 | TRBV2 | CASSEAFAGEYNEQFF
17 | . | TRBV5-1 | CASSLVDRLSGANALTF
15 | . | TRBV3-1 | CASSQAQLAGDTQYF
15 | . | TRBV3-1 | CASSRGTSIWTEAFF
15 | . | TRBV6-6 | CASSYGREMNTEAFF
14 | . | TRBV7-6 | CASSSPGTSGELFF
15 | TRBD1 | TRBV5-1 | CASSYDRDVGYEQYF
14 | . | TRBV3-1 | CASSQDGQAHGYTF
10 | . | TRBV2 | CASSNILAFF
12 | . | TRBV3-1 | CASSQGLAGYTF
15 | . | TRBV15 | CATSRDKRSLDTQYF
9 | . | TRBV5-8 | CASSLKAFF
17 | . | TRBV6-1 | CASSEVVGAPANEKLFF
14 | TRBD1 | TRBV6-1 | CASRIDRGQEKLFF
15 | . | TRBV10-3 | CAISESNPTAYGYTF
15 | TRBD1 | TRBV7-3 | CASSQGQGAVVGYTF
14 | . | TRBV10-3 | CAINSSPSSGELFF
14 | TRBD2 | TRBV5-5 | CASSPAGTTYEQYF
19 | . | TRBV4-2 | CASSQEEVRGRLENEKLFF